This passage covers 29 T cell receptor beta chains from one sample sequenced in a study of TIL therapy for anti-PD-1-resistant metastatic lung cancer. Sequencing used immunoSEQ v3. Repertoires were generated with immunoSEQ multiplex PCR, while TCRdb's copy carries only in-frame clones and drops some. The sample comprises 45,000 to 60,000 clones, 65% to 80% of which are singletons, and 5.5% to 6% rests with the top ten. Described time point: pre-treatment sample, taken before nivolumab and TIL therapy. The tumor samples were excised metastases, mostly pleural nodules or supraclavicular lymph nodes. The sequences come from tumor tissue, collected at baseline. All receptors come from a person aged 25-79 years with non-small cell lung cancer.

The V and J genes are TRBV27 and TRBJ1-2; TRBD1 might be the D (6 bases). This CDR3 contains 12 residues. Germline V CDR1 and CDR2: MNHEY, SMNVEV (reference sequence). Trimming left V 3 bases short and J 8 bases short, with 10 bases between. The DNA for the CDR3 is TGTGCCAGCAGTTTCGAGGGGGGCGGCTACACCTTC. The encoded protein is CASSFEGGGYTF.

The chain links TRBV15 to TRBJ2-1, with 9 bases matching TRBD2. Trimming removed 0 bases from V and 6 bases from J; junction bases left unmatched: 9. Germline-derived CDR1 and CDR2 are LNHNV and YYDKDF (reference sequence). The CDR3 runs to 17 residues. The CDR3 bases are TGTGCCACCAGCAGAGATATAGGGGGACTAGCCATCAATGAGCAGTTCTTC. Translation gives CATSRDIGGLAINEQFF. The full variable domain, in which reference TRBV15 and TRBJ2-1 provide the parts outside the CDR3, is DAMVIQNPRYQVTQFGKPVTLSCSQTLNHNVMYWYQQKSSQAPKLLFHYYDKDFNNEADTPDNFQSRRPNTSFCFLDIRSPGLGDTAMYLCATSRDIGGLAINEQFFGPGTRLTVL.

This clone occurred a few times. This chain uses TRBV19 with TRBJ1-6; D is perhaps TRBD1 (5 bases). Trimming left V 3 bases short and J 8 bases short, with 11 bases between. The germline V gene encodes CDR1 LNHDA and CDR2 SQIVND (reference sequence). The CDR3 length is 14 residues. The CDR3 loop is CASSIGTYDSPLHF. The CDR3 region has the DNA TGTGCCAGTAGTATCGGGACGTATGATTCACCCCTCCACTTT. The full variable domain, completed using reference TRBV19 and TRBJ1-6, is DGGITQSPKYLFRKEGQNVTLSCEQNLNHDAMYWYRQDPGQGLRLIYYSQIVNDFQKGDIAEGYSVSREKKESFPLTVTSAQKNPTAFYLCASSIGTYDSPLHFGNGTRLTVT.

V and J are TRBV7-2 and TRBJ2-7; a possible D gene is TRBD2 (6 bases). V was trimmed by 6 bases and J by 6 bases, leaving 21 bases between them. Germline CDR1 reads SGHTA; CDR2 reads FQGNSA. The CDR3 is made up of 15 amino acids. DNA for the CDR3: TGTGCCAGCAGTACCCCCCCGGGAGTAACCTTCGAGCAGTACTTC. This sequence encodes CASSTPPGVTFEQYF.

CDR3: CASSRFKYEKLFF. CDR3 nucleotide sequence: TGTGCCAGCAGTCGCTTCAAGTATGAAAAACTGTTTTTT. The gene calls are TRBV6-5 and TRBJ1-4, with D unclear. With 5 bases removed from V and 6 bases from J, the gap between germline ends came to 10 bases. In germline, CDR1 is MNHEY, CDR2 SVGAGI. CDR3 length equals 13 residues.

The rearrangement links TRBV19 to TRBJ1-3; tentatively, D is TRBD1 (6 bases). This CDR3 spans 14 amino acids. Germline V gene sequence: CDR1 LNHDA, CDR2 SQIVND (reference sequence). V was trimmed by 7 bases and J by 0 bases, leaving 10 bases between them. DNA for the CDR3: TGTGCCAGTAATCAAGGGGGCTCTGGAAACACCATATATTTT. It yields the protein CASNQGGSGNTIYF.

This clone was observed a few times. The V and J genes are TRBV9 and TRBJ1-5; TRBD1 matches 8 bases. Germline CDR1 and CDR2: SGDLS and YYNGEE. The CDR3 has 13 amino acids. V gave up 3 bases and J gave up 6 bases; unmatched junction bases: 2. The CDR3 is CASSGQGSQPQHF. CDR3 nucleotides: TGTGCCAGCAGCGGACAGGGGAGTCAGCCCCAGCATTTT.

The J gene is TRBJ1-5, the V gene TRBV7-2, with a weak D call TRBD1 (5 bases). V was trimmed by 5 bases and J by 4 bases, leaving 18 bases between them. CDR1 and CDR2 from the germline V gene are SGHTA and FQGNSA. The CDR3 length is 16 residues. The CDR3 DNA is TGTGCCAGCAGCCTCCAGGGTCCGGCTAGGAATCAGCCCCAGCATTTT. Translated, it gives CASSLQGPARNQPQHF.

The chain carries TRBV27 and TRBJ1-6; TRBD1 aligns across 10 bases. The CDR3 sequence is 14 residues long. The germline CDR1 and CDR2 sequences are MNHEY and SMNVEV (reference sequence). V shed 8 bases and J 8 bases; nucleotides not matched to a gene: 6. For the CDR3, the DNA is TGTGCCAGCTCAAGGACAGGGGGGGATTCACCCCTCCACTTT. Amino acids: CASSRTGGDSPLHF.

This chain uses TRBV6-6 with TRBJ1-1; 10 bases line up with TRBD1. J was trimmed by 4 bases and V by 6 bases; bases with no gene match: 5. The CDR3 runs to 14 residues. Germline lookup yields CDR1 MNHNY and CDR2 SVGAGI (reference sequence). The CDR3 sequence: CASSPGQGITEAFF. The CDR3 DNA sequence: TGTGCCAGCAGCCCGGGACAGGGGATCACTGAAGCTTTCTTT.

The gene calls are TRBV11-2 and TRBJ2-5, with a possible D match to TRBD2 (5 bases). The V gene's germline CDR1 is SGHAT and CDR2 FQNNGV. Trimming pared 5 bases from V and 5 bases from J, leaving 6 bases between. The CDR3 length is 11 residues. CDR3 sequence reads: CASSPGETQYF. Here the CDR3 DNA reads TGTGCCAGCAGCCCGGGGGAGACCCAGTACTTC.

The chain recombines TRBV2 with TRBJ1-1, with D uncertain. Germline V gene data show CDR1 as SNHLY and CDR2 as FYNNEI. The CDR3 has 13 residues. The V end lost 5 bases, the J end lost 1 base, and 8 bases lay between the germline ends. CDR3 nucleotides: TGTGCCAGCAGTTTCTACAGGAACACTGAAGCTTTCTTT. Translation gives CASSFYRNTEAFF. The full variable domain, rest sourced from reference TRBV2 and TRBJ1-1, is EPEVTQTPSHQVTQMGQEVILRCVPISNHLYFYWYRQILGQKVEFLVSFYNNEISEKSEIFDDQFSVERPDGSNFTLKIRSTKLEDSAMYFCASSFYRNTEAFFGQGTRLTVV.

The chain combines TRBV6-5 with TRBJ2-4; 8 bases line up with TRBD2. The CDR3 extends over 15 amino acids. CDR1 and CDR2 from the germline V gene are MNHEY and SVGAGI. Trimming took 6 bases from V and 4 from J; bases not matched to a gene: 8. CDR3 nucleotide sequence: TGTGCCAGCAGCACACAACCGGGAGGGAAAAACATTCAGTACTTC. Translating it yields CASSTQPGGKNIQYF.

The chain recombines TRBV5-4 with TRBJ2-2; D gene uncertain. CDR1 and CDR2 from the germline V gene are SGHNT and YYREEE (reference sequence). The germline V and J ends were trimmed by 5 bases and 5 bases, with 4 bases remaining between them. This CDR3 comprises 11 residues. The CDR3 sequence: CASSRTGELFF. The DNA for the CDR3 is TGTGCCAGCAGTCGAACCGGGGAGCTGTTTTTT.

V usage is TRBV27 and J usage is TRBJ2-1; D is perhaps TRBD2 (5 bases). Germline assignment: CDR1 MNHEY and CDR2 SMNVEV (reference sequence). Trimming took off 9 bases at V and 7 bases at J, with 19 bases between the two ends. The CDR3 runs to 14 residues. The CDR3 sequence is CASAIAWYDNEQFF. CDR3 sequence (DNA): TGTGCCAGTGCCATAGCGTGGTATGATAATGAGCAGTTCTTC.

The chain recombines TRBV9 with TRBJ1-2; D not resolved. The germline CDR1 and CDR2 sequences are SGDLS and YYNGEE. The length of the CDR3 is 13 residues. V shed 4 bases and J shed 5 bases, with 12 bases lying between them. CDR3 DNA sequence: TGTGCCAGCAGCCGACCGTTCTCATATGGCTACACCTTC. It translates to CASSRPFSYGYTF.

The chain is built from TRBV10-3 and TRBJ1-4; D is ambiguous. This CDR3 has 14 residues. CDR1 is ENHRY and CDR2 is SYGVKD in the germline V gene. V was pared by 11 bases and J by 0 bases, with 13 bases between. The CDR3 region has the DNA TGTGCCTCCGCCCATGATGCAACTAATGAAAAACTGTTTTTT. Translation gives CASAHDATNEKLFF.

This clone was seen a handful of times. In DNA form, the CDR3 reads TGTGCCAGCAGTTTGTGGGGGGGCCCAGAGACCCAGTACTTC. Protein sequence: CASSLWGGPETQYF. This chain connects TRBV27 to TRBJ2-5, with D possibly matching TRBD2 (7 bases). CDR1 and CDR2 (germline): MNHEY, SMNVEV (reference sequence). Trimming took 3 bases from V and 4 from J, leaving 12 bases between them. The length of the CDR3 is 14 residues.

V and J are TRBV28 and TRBJ2-3; weak D call: TRBD2 (5 bases). V dropped 1 base and J dropped 2 bases, with 7 bases sitting between them. Germline CDR1 is MDHEN and CDR2 is SYDVKM. This CDR3 has 14 residues. CDR3 bases: TGTGCCAGCAGTTTATCCGGGAACACAGATACGCAGTATTTT. It translates to CASSLSGNTDTQYF.

The chain uses TRBV18 and TRBJ2-3; no firm D call. Germline-derived CDR1 and CDR2 are KGHSH and LQKENI. Trimming removed 3 bases from V and 6 bases from J, with 10 bases in between. This CDR3 spans 13 amino acids. This CDR3 is CASSPRKADTQYF. The CDR3 coding sequence is TGTGCCAGCTCACCGAGAAAGGCGGATACGCAGTATTTT.

This clone appeared a few times. V gene TRBV10-1 combines with J gene TRBJ1-5; D ambiguous. Trimming stripped 3 bases from V and 9 bases from J, with 15 bases between. CDR3 length: 14 amino acids. In germline, CDR1 is WNHNN, CDR2 SYGVQD (reference sequence). The CDR3 spells CASSEETGRGPQHF. As DNA, the CDR3 is TGCGCCAGCAGTGAAGAAACTGGCCGGGGGCCCCAGCATTTT.

The rearrangement links TRBV28 to TRBJ2-1; TRBD1 matches at 7 bases. This CDR3 spans 15 amino acids. V was pared by 6 bases and J by 5 bases, with 10 bases of the junction left unmatched. CDR1 and CDR2 (germline): MDHEN, SYDVKM. The CDR3 sequence: CASSPRDRPDNEQFF. DNA for the CDR3: TGTGCCAGCAGCCCACGGGACAGACCTGACAATGAGCAGTTCTTC.

CDR3 in DNA: TGTGCCAGCAGTGTTAGCGGGAGGCAGGATACGCAGTATTTT. The encoded protein is CASSVSGRQDTQYF. The chain has TRBV6-4 and TRBJ2-3; 10 bases match TRBD2. The CDR3 extends over 14 amino acids. V dropped 4 bases and J dropped 6; count of bases not matched to a gene: 4. From germline, CDR1 is MRHNA and CDR2 SNTAGT.

The J gene is TRBJ2-7, the V gene TRBV13, with 11 bases matching TRBD2. There are 17 residues in the CDR3. After removal of 7 bases from V and 6 bases from J, the junction contained 17 bases not matched to a gene. The V gene's germline CDR1 is PRHDT and CDR2 FYEKMQ (reference sequence). The CDR3 loop reads CASTRLLDSGREGEQYF. The CDR3 DNA follows: TGTGCCAGCACCAGACTTCTTGATAGCGGGAGGGAGGGCGAGCAGTACTTC.

This clone is a singleton in its sample. The rearrangement uses TRBV30 and TRBJ2-5; tentatively, D is TRBD1 (5 bases). Trimming pared 3 bases from V and 5 bases from J, leaving 16 bases between. The CDR3 extends over 14 amino acids. Germline V gene lookup returns CDR1 GTSNPN and CDR2 SVGIG (reference sequence). The CDR3 region is CAWRDHGAGETQYF. CDR3 DNA: TGTGCCTGGAGGGACCATGGGGCCGGCGAGACCCAGTACTTC.

The chain has TRBV4-1 and TRBJ2-3; D remains ambiguous. CDR1 MGHRA and CDR2 YSYEKL come from the germline V gene. The CDR3 is made up of 14 amino acids. V was cut by 0 bases and J by 3 bases, with 7 bases left in between. This CDR3 is CASSQERRTDTQYF. The CDR3 nucleotides are TGCGCCAGCAGCCAAGAGCGGCGGACAGATACGCAGTATTTT.

The chain uses TRBV11-3 and TRBJ1-5; D is undetermined. V was clipped by 1 base and J by 3 bases, with 4 bases between them. The CDR3 totals 13 residues. Germline assignment: CDR1 SGHNT and CDR2 YENEEA. CDR3 loop: CASSLGLNQPQHF. The CDR3 DNA reads as TGTGCCAGCAGCTTAGGACTCAATCAGCCCCAGCATTTT.

This chain uses TRBV5-1 with TRBJ2-7; D might be TRBD2 (6 bases). V was trimmed by 4 bases and J by 4 bases, leaving 21 bases between them. This CDR3 has 16 residues. Looked up from germline, CDR1 is SGHRS and CDR2 is YFSETQ. CDR3 sequence: CASSPKAREEGYEQYF. The CDR3 bases are TGCGCCAGCAGCCCCAAGGCGCGCGAGGAGGGTTACGAGCAGTACTTC.

The rearrangement uses TRBV5-1 and TRBJ2-5; a weak D match, TRBD1 (6 bases). Germline V gene sequence: CDR1 SGHRS, CDR2 YFSETQ. This CDR3 spans 13 amino acids. With 7 bases removed from V and 7 bases from J, the gap between germline ends came to 17 bases. CDR3 nucleotide sequence: TGCGCCAGCTTTATCCCAGGGGACGGGACCCAGTACTTC. Amino acids: CASFIPGDGTQYF.